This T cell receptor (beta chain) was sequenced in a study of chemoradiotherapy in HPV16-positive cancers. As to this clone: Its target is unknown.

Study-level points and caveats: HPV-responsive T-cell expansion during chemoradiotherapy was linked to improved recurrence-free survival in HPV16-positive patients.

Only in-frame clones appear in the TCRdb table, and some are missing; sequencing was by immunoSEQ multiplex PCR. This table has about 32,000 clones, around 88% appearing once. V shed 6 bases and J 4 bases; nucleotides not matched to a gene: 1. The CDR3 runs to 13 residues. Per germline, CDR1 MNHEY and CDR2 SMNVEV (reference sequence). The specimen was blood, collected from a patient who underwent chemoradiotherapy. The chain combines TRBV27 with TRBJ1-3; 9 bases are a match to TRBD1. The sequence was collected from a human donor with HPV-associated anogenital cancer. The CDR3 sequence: CASRQGAGNTIYF. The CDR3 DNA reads TGTGCCAGCAGACAGGGGGCAGGAAACACCATATATTTT.